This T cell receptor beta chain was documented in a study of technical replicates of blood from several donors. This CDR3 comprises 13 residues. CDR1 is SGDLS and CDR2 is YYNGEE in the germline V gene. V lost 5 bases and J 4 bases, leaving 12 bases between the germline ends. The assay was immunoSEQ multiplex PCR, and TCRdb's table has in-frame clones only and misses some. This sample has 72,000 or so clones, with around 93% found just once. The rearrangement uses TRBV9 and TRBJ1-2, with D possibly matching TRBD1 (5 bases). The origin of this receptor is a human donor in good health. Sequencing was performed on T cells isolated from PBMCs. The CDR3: CASRAQGTYGYTF. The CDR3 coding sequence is TGTGCCAGCAGGGCCCAGGGAACCTATGGCTACACCTTC.